These T cell receptor beta chains were read from a single sample in a study of persistence of HIV-infected CD4 T cells. Antigens of these TCRs are unknown. Assay: immunoSEQ multiplex PCR; the TCRdb copy retains only in-frame clones and omits some. The data show around 60,000 clones, with just under 75% seen just once and over 1.5% held by the top ten. The specimen was CD4+ T cells sorted from PBMCs after 18-hour stimulation, collected from a patient who received antiretroviral therapy. These receptors all come from an adult man with HIV who was CMV-seropositive. The CDR3 runs from the conserved cysteine through the conserved F or W. Each record gives: clone size, V gene, D gene, J gene, CDR3 protein, CDR3 DNA. The D gene is left open where the match is weak. Size is stated for part of the rows, as once, few or many counts, or as a class when the clone is expanded.

clone_size: .; v_call: TRBV15; d_call: TRBD2; j_call: TRBJ2-7; cdr3_aa: CATSRDVGLAGGYEQYF; cdr3_nt: TGTGCCACCAGCAGAGATGTAGGACTAGCGGGGGGCTACGAGCAGTACTTC
clone_size: many; v_call: TRBV6-5; d_call: .; j_call: TRBJ1-2; cdr3_aa: CASSPSLDYGYTF; cdr3_nt: TGTGCCAGCAGTCCTTCTTTGGACTATGGCTACACCTTC
clone_size: few; v_call: TRBV18; d_call: TRBD1; j_call: TRBJ1-1; cdr3_aa: CASSLGQMNTEAFF; cdr3_nt: TGTGCCAGCTCCTTGGGACAGATGAACACTGAAGCTTTCTTT
clone_size: few; v_call: TRBV5-1; d_call: TRBD1; j_call: TRBJ1-1; cdr3_aa: CASSLGRGPNGATEAFF; cdr3_nt: TGCGCCAGCAGCTTGGGGAGGGGGCCAAATGGAGCCACTGAAGCTTTCTTT
clone_size: once; v_call: TRBV10-3; d_call: TRBD1; j_call: TRBJ1-1; cdr3_aa: CAISEGQGANTEAFF; cdr3_nt: TGTGCCATCAGTGAAGGACAGGGGGCCAACACTGAAGCTTTCTTT
clone_size: .; v_call: TRBV4-1; d_call: .; j_call: TRBJ2-3; cdr3_aa: CASSRGVADSTDTQYF; cdr3_nt: TGCGCCAGCAGCCGGGGGGTAGCGGACAGCACAGATACGCAGTATTTT
clone_size: .; v_call: TRBV7-9; d_call: .; j_call: TRBJ2-3; cdr3_aa: CASSLRVGGTDTQYF; cdr3_nt: TGTGCCAGCAGTCTCAGGGTTGGGGGCACAGATACGCAGTATTTT
clone_size: .; v_call: TRBV5-1; d_call: TRBD2; j_call: TRBJ2-5; cdr3_aa: CASSLDSGGSQETQYF; cdr3_nt: TGCGCCAGCAGCTTGGATAGCGGGGGGTCTCAAGAGACCCAGTACTTC
clone_size: .; v_call: TRBV2; d_call: .; j_call: TRBJ1-1; cdr3_aa: CASFSGGYETEAFF; cdr3_nt: TGTGCCAGCTTTTCGGGGGGGTATGAGACTGAAGCTTTCTTT
clone_size: .; v_call: TRBV5-6; d_call: .; j_call: TRBJ1-6; cdr3_aa: CASSLREEPLHF; cdr3_nt: TGTGCCAGCAGCTTAAGGGAAGAACCCCTCCACTTT
clone_size: .; v_call: TRBV6-1; d_call: .; j_call: TRBJ2-4; cdr3_aa: CASSEDSYLAKNIQYF; cdr3_nt: TGTGCCAGCAGTGAAGACAGTTATCTAGCCAAAAACATTCAGTACTTC
clone_size: .; v_call: TRBV2; d_call: TRBD1; j_call: TRBJ1-4; cdr3_aa: CASSGSTGGNEKLFF; cdr3_nt: TGTGCCAGCAGTGGTAGTACAGGGGGAAATGAAAAACTGTTTTTT
clone_size: .; v_call: TRBV5-1; d_call: .; j_call: TRBJ1-6; cdr3_aa: CASSQDMYNSPLHF; cdr3_nt: TGCGCCAGCAGCCAAGACATGTATAATTCACCCCTCCACTTT
clone_size: .; v_call: TRBV25-1; d_call: TRBD1; j_call: TRBJ1-2; cdr3_aa: CASEGQGIYGYTF; cdr3_nt: TGTGCCAGCGAAGGACAGGGCATCTATGGCTACACCTTC
clone_size: .; v_call: TRBV19; d_call: .; j_call: TRBJ1-1; cdr3_aa: CASSIIRGILNTEAFF; cdr3_nt: TGTGCCAGTAGTATAATAAGAGGGATTCTGAACACTGAAGCTTTCTTT
clone_size: .; v_call: TRBV7-9; d_call: .; j_call: TRBJ1-6; cdr3_aa: CASSLDYSPLHF; cdr3_nt: TGTGCCAGCAGCTTAGATTATTCACCCCTCCACTTT
clone_size: few; v_call: TRBV27; d_call: .; j_call: TRBJ1-5; cdr3_aa: CASSSDSFYQPQHF; cdr3_nt: TGTGCCAGCAGTTCCGACAGCTTTTATCAGCCCCAGCATTTT
clone_size: .; v_call: TRBV7-9; d_call: .; j_call: TRBJ2-6; cdr3_aa: CASIGGEGANVLTF; cdr3_nt: TGTGCCAGCATCGGGGGCGAGGGGGCCAACGTCCTGACTTTC